This TCR beta chain emerged from a study of T cell clonotyping in hematopoietic cell transplantation. The germline gives CDR1 SEHNR, CDR2 FQNEAQ (reference sequence). The CDR3 spans 17 residues. The germline V and J ends were trimmed by 7 bases and 4 bases, with 25 bases remaining between them. Only in-frame clones appear in the TCRdb table, and some are missing; sequencing was by immunoSEQ multiplex PCR. The sample lists roughly 38,000 clones; roughly 88% were seen once. The sequence derives from a middle-aged woman in good health. Some clones in this sample may be carry-over from other donors' samples. The chain combines TRBV7-9 with TRBJ1-1; D call uncertain. Material: peripheral blood mononuclear cells. CDR3 coding DNA: TGTGCCAGCACCAGTTTTGGTTCAGGTTATGAACGCACTGAAGCTTTCTTT. Translating gives CASTSFGSGYERTEAFF.